One sample yielded the 15 T cell receptor beta chains listed below, sequenced in a study of cytomegalovirus exposure and HLA in healthy donors. Primers for the PCR totalled 60 Vbeta and 13 Jbeta. Only in-frame clones appear in the TCRdb table, and some are missing; sequencing was by immunoSEQ multiplex PCR. The data hold 160,000 or so clones, with roughly 82% observed a single time. Sequencing used PBMCs. All receptors derive from a woman aged 45-65 years in good health and CMV-seropositive.

The rearrangement joins TRBV6-1 to TRBJ2-7, with 9 bases lining up with TRBD2. After removal of 6 bases from V and 2 bases from J, the junction contained 8 bases not matched to a gene. The V gene's germline CDR1 is MNHNS and CDR2 SASEGT. CDR3 size: 15 residues. Here the CDR3 DNA reads TGTGCCAGCAGGAAGACTAGCGGTCTAACCTACGAGCAGTACTTC. It is translated as CASRKTSGLTYEQYF.

The V and J genes are TRBV5-1 and TRBJ2-3, with 9 nucleotides matching TRBD2. CDR1 and CDR2 (germline): SGHRS, YFSETQ. The CDR3 consists of 14 residues. Trimming removed 6 bases from V and 0 bases from J; junction bases left unmatched: 2. CDR3: CASTSGGSTDTQYF. The CDR3 DNA reads as TGCGCCAGCACAAGCGGGGGGAGCACAGATACGCAGTATTTT.

This chain links TRBV11-2 with TRBJ2-1, with 11 bases matching TRBD1. The CDR3 sequence is 16 residues long. The V gene's germline CDR1 is SGHAT and CDR2 FQNNGV. The V segment lost 6 bases and the J segment 9 bases; nucleotides outside the gene matches: 13. The CDR3 spells CASSPRGQGASAEQFF. The CDR3 nucleotides read TGTGCCAGCAGTCCCCGAGGACAGGGGGCGTCGGCTGAGCAGTTCTTC.

As for this clone: One junction end disagrees with the germline gene, perhaps due to a read error. The rearrangement joins TRBV7-7 to TRBJ1-1, with D possibly being TRBD1 (5 bases). The CDR3 has 17 residues. Per the germline V gene, CDR1 is SSHAT and CDR2 is FNYEAQ (reference sequence). The CDR3 nucleotides are TGTGCTAGCAGCTTAGCGGAAACAGCGGGGCGGGGCGCTGAAGCTTTCTTT. As protein: CASSLAETAGRGAEAFF. The whole variable domain, filled in from reference TRBV7-7 and TRBJ1-1, reads GAGVSQSPRYKVTKRGQDVTLRCDPISSHATLYWYQQALGQGPEFLTYFNYEAQPDKSGLPSDRFSAERPEGSISTLTIQRTEQRDSAMYRCASSLAETAGRGAEAFFGQGTRLTVV.

This clone appeared once. The chain is built from TRBV19 and TRBJ1-5, with D possibly matching TRBD1 (6 bases). CDR3 size: 17 residues. Germline CDR1 reads LNHDA; CDR2 reads SQIVND (reference sequence). V was cut by 5 bases and J by 2 bases, with 19 bases left in between. CDR3: CASSPTGGAKGNQPQHF. DNA of the CDR3: TGTGCCAGTAGTCCAACGGGGGGGGCTAAGGGCAATCAGCCCCAGCATTTT.

This clone has a single count. The CDR3 sequence: CASSSGREWNEQFF. CDR3 bases: TGTGCCAGCAGTTCGGGCAGGGAATGGAATGAGCAGTTCTTC. This sequence joins TRBV27 and TRBJ2-1; D is perhaps TRBD1 (5 bases). CDR1 is MNHEY, CDR2 SMNVEV, per germline (reference sequence). This CDR3 contains 14 residues. V shed 4 bases and J shed 7 bases, with 14 bases lying between them.

This clone turned up a few times. The chain is built from TRBV9 and TRBJ2-7; weak D call: TRBD2 (5 bases). Trimming cost V 0 bases and J 7 bases, with 17 bases left between them. CDR3 size: 15 residues. In germline, CDR1 is SGDLS, CDR2 YYNGEE. This chain's CDR3 is CASSVAPGPPGEQYF. The DNA for the CDR3 is TGTGCCAGCAGCGTAGCCCCTGGGCCCCCGGGGGAGCAGTACTTC.

The rearrangement links TRBV7-9 to TRBJ2-1; 8 bases agree with TRBD2. Germline CDR1 is SEHNR and CDR2 is FQNEAQ (reference sequence). CDR3 length equals 15 residues. The V segment lost 4 bases and the J segment 9 bases; nucleotides outside the gene matches: 11. This CDR3 is CASSSLTGGWAEQFF. In nucleotides, the CDR3 is TGTGCCAGCAGCTCGCTGACGGGGGGGTGGGCTGAGCAGTTCTTC.

CDR3 DNA sequence: TGTGCCAGCAGCTTGACCGCGGGGGTACACTACGAGCAGTACTTC. It specifies CASSLTAGVHYEQYF. The chain is built from TRBV5-6 and TRBJ2-7; 7 positions agree with TRBD2. Germline V lookup: CDR1 SGHDT, CDR2 YYEEEE. The CDR3 contains 15 residues. After removal of 1 base from V and 3 bases from J, the junction contained 7 bases not matched to a gene. The complete variable domain, with remaining parts taken from reference TRBV5-6 and TRBJ2-7, reads DAGVTQSPTHLIKTRGQQVTLRCSPKSGHDTVSWYQQALGQGPQFIFQYYEEEERQRGNFPDRFSGHQFPNYSSELNVNALLLGDSALYLCASSLTAGVHYEQYFGPGTRLTVT.

The chain uses TRBV13 and TRBJ2-7; 10 nucleotides line up with TRBD2. V trimming: 0 bases; J trimming: 3 bases; junction bases outside the gene matches: 2. Germline CDR1 reads PRHDT; CDR2 reads FYEKMQ (reference sequence). This CDR3 is built from 15 residues. CDR3 region: CASSLGAGGYYEQYF. CDR3 sequence (DNA): TGTGCCAGCAGCTTAGGAGCGGGGGGGTACTACGAGCAGTACTTC.

The chain links TRBV4-1 to TRBJ1-1; 9 positions match TRBD1. The CDR3 runs 16 residues. V gave up 1 base and J gave up 5 bases; unmatched junction bases: 8. Germline values: CDR1 MGHRA, CDR2 YSYEKL. CDR3 loop: CASSQVRRDRETEAFF. The CDR3 DNA reads TGCGCCAGCAGCCAAGTGAGGCGGGACAGGGAAACTGAAGCTTTCTTT.

The rearrangement joins TRBV27 to TRBJ1-6, with TRBD1 identical over 9 bases. After removal of 7 bases from V and 7 bases from J, the junction contained 11 bases not matched to a gene. The CDR3 covers 16 residues. Germline CDR1 MNHEY, CDR2 SMNVEV (reference sequence). The CDR3 DNA follows: TGTGCCAGCACCCTACCCCAGGGGACAGGGAATTCACCCCTCCACTTT. Translated: CASTLPQGTGNSPLHF.

V and J are TRBV6-5 and TRBJ2-5, with 10 bases lining up with TRBD1. The germline V gene encodes CDR1 MNHEY and CDR2 SVGAGI. CDR3 length equals 15 residues. With 10 bases clipped from V and 1 base from J, the junction kept 9 bases outside the gene matches. The CDR3 region has the DNA TGTGCCATAGGACGGGACAGGGGTGGCCAAGAGACCCAGTACTTC. It yields the protein CAIGRDRGGQETQYF.

The genes are TRBV10-3 and TRBJ2-7, with 10 nucleotides matching TRBD1. This CDR3 is built from 15 residues. Looked up from germline, CDR1 is ENHRY and CDR2 is SYGVKD. The V and J ends lost 3 bases and 2 bases, in that order; junction bases with no gene match: 4. The CDR3 spells CAISDIGQGAYEQYF. DNA of the CDR3: TGTGCCATCAGTGACATAGGACAGGGGGCCTACGAGCAGTACTTC.

This chain connects TRBV19 to TRBJ2-7, with 9 bases aligning to TRBD2. There are 14 residues in the CDR3. The V gene's germline CDR1 is LNHDA and CDR2 SQIVND (reference sequence). V lost 4 bases to trimming and J lost 2 bases; unmatched junction nucleotides: 3. In nucleotides, the CDR3 is TGTGCCAGTAGTACTCTAGCGGGACCCTACGAGCAGTACTTC. Translated: CASSTLAGPYEQYF. Full variable domain (outside the CDR3, taken from reference TRBV19 and TRBJ2-7): DGGITQSPKYLFRKEGQNVTLSCEQNLNHDAMYWYRQDPGQGLRLIYYSQIVNDFQKGDIAEGYSVSREKKESFPLTVTSAQKNPTAFYLCASSTLAGPYEQYFGPGTRLTVT.